These 3 T cell receptor beta chains came from one sample sequenced in a study of blood T cell repertoires in COVID-19. Generated by immunoSEQ multiplex PCR, the TCRdb table keeps only in-frame clones and is missing some. The sample lists 95,000 to 150,000 clones; 65% to 90% were seen once. Sequences were obtained from peripheral blood. The receptors were gathered from a man older than 75 with acute or convalescent COVID-19.

The chain is built from TRBV2 and TRBJ2-1; 12 nucleotides match TRBD2. CDR3 length: 15 residues. CDR1 and CDR2 from the germline V gene are SNHLY and FYNNEI. V trimming: 5 bases; J trimming: 6 bases; junction bases outside the gene matches: 5. The CDR3 coding sequence is TGTGCCAGCAGTCTAGCGGGGGGGATTGGCAATGAGCAGTTCTTC. It yields the protein CASSLAGGIGNEQFF.

This chain uses TRBV3-1 (or the pseudogene TRBV3-2) with TRBJ2-1; 11 nucleotides align to TRBD2. This CDR3 has 14 residues. V lost 1 base to trimming and J lost 10 bases; unmatched junction nucleotides: 3. Germline CDR1 and CDR2: LGHDT and YNNKEL (reference sequence). The CDR3 DNA is TGTGCCAGCAGCCAAGGACTAGCGGGGAAAGAGCAGTTCTTC. This translates into CASSQGLAGKEQFF.

This chain joins TRBV3-1 (or the pseudogene TRBV3-2) and TRBJ1-1, with unresolved D. This CDR3 contains 12 residues. V was pared by 4 bases and J by 4 bases, with 7 bases between. The germline gives CDR1 LGHDT, CDR2 YNNKEL (reference sequence). The CDR3 spells CASSRSGTEAFF. The CDR3 coding sequence is TGTGCCAGCAGCCGGAGCGGCACTGAAGCTTTCTTT.